This entry concerns a single T cell receptor (beta chain). With 60 Vbeta and 13 Jbeta primers, the PCR was carried out. Sequencing used immunoSEQ multiplex PCR; TCRdb keeps in-frame clones, though not all of them. The data contain approximately 210,000 clones, around nine tenths of them singletons. This sample was included in a study of cytomegalovirus exposure and HLA in healthy donors. Germline values: CDR1 LNHDA, CDR2 SQIVND (reference sequence). The V gene end was trimmed by 6 bases and the J gene end by 0 bases; junction bases not matched to a gene: 8. CDR3 length: 15 amino acids. J is TRBJ2-7 and V is TRBV19, with 7 bases identical to TRBD1. The sequencing input was PBMCs. The origin of this receptor is a woman aged 18-29 years in good health and CMV-seronegative. The CDR3 sequence is CASSGQATYSYEQYF. DNA for the CDR3: TGTGCCAGTAGCGGACAGGCGACGTACTCCTACGAGCAGTACTTC. Full variable domain (outside the CDR3, taken from reference TRBV19 and TRBJ2-7): DGGITQSPKYLFRKEGQNVTLSCEQNLNHDAMYWYRQDPGQGLRLIYYSQIVNDFQKGDIAEGYSVSREKKESFPLTVTSAQKNPTAFYLCASSGQATYSYEQYFGPGTRLTVT.